These 4 T cell receptor beta chains share one sample of origin, sequenced in a study of blood T cell repertoires in COVID-19. Libraries were prepared by immunoSEQ multiplex PCR; TCRdb keeps only in-frame clonotypes and omits some of them. The sample lists roughly 190,000 clones, 84% occurring once. The sample comprised peripheral blood. These TCRs come from a human donor in a cohort sampled during active COVID-19.

The rearrangement joins TRBV2 to TRBJ1-6; D unclear. Germline values: CDR1 SNHLY, CDR2 FYNNEI. The V end was cut by 5 bases, the J end by 7 bases, with 15 bases between. This CDR3 has 15 residues. CDR3 amino acids: CASSIKTGGNSPLHF. DNA of the CDR3: TGTGCCAGCAGTATAAAGACGGGTGGGAATTCACCCCTCCACTTT.

The gene calls are TRBV6-1 and TRBJ1-4, with D possibly being TRBD1 (6 bases). The ends were cut back, 0 bases at V and 7 bases at J, with 15 bases in the middle. Looked up from germline, CDR1 is MNHNS and CDR2 is SASEGT. This CDR3 has 16 amino acids. The CDR3: CASSEAIGGGGEKLFF. DNA of the CDR3: TGTGCCAGCAGTGAAGCGATCGGGGGAGGGGGTGAAAAACTGTTTTTT.

The chain is built from TRBV29-1 and TRBJ2-5, with TRBD1 as a possible D gene (5 bases). The CDR3 is 11 residues long. The germline V gene has CDR1 SQVTM and CDR2 ANQGSEA. Trimming pared 1 base from V and 5 bases from J, leaving 5 bases between. For the CDR3, the DNA is TGCAGCGTTGAAGCAGGGGAGACCCAGTACTTC. Its translation: CSVEAGETQYF. Supplemented by reference TRBV29-1 and TRBJ2-5, the full variable domain reads SAVISQKPSRDICQRGTSLTIQCQVDSQVTMMFWYRQQPGQSLTLIATANQGSEATYESGFVIDKFPISRPNLTFSTLTVSNMSPEDSSIYLCSVEAGETQYFGPGTRLLVL.

V gene TRBV10-1 combines with J gene TRBJ1-2; TRBD1 matches 7 bases. Germline V gene lookup returns CDR1 WNHNN and CDR2 SYGVQD (reference sequence). V lost 6 bases to trimming and J lost 6 bases; unmatched junction nucleotides: 10. The length of the CDR3 is 14 residues. In DNA, the CDR3 is TGCGCCAGCAGCACCGGACAGGAGAAAGATGGCTACACCTTC. The encoded protein is CASSTGQEKDGYTF.